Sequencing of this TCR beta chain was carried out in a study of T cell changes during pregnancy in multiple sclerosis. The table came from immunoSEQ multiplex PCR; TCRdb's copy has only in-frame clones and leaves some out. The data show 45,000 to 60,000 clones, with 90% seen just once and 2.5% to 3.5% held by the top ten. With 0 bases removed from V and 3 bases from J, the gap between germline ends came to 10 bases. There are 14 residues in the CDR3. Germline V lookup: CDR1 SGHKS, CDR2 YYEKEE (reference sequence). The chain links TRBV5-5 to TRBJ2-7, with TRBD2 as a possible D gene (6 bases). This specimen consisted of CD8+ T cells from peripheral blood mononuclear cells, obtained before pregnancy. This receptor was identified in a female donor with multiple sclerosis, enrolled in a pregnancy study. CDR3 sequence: CASSLGGGYYEQYF. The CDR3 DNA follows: TGTGCCAGCAGCTTGGGCGGAGGGTACTACGAGCAGTACTTC.